The sequence of this T cell receptor (beta chain) was determined in a study of T cell changes during pregnancy in multiple sclerosis. Germline CDR1 SGHRS, CDR2 YFSETQ. After removal of 0 bases from V and 6 bases from J, the junction contained 9 bases not matched to a gene. The CDR3 contains 17 residues. Using immunoSEQ multiplex PCR, the repertoire was profiled, and TCRdb retains in-frame clones only, with some absent. In the table there are nearly 80,000 clones, roughly nine tenths of which are singletons. The sequenced sample was CD4+ T cells from peripheral blood mononuclear cells, obtained before pregnancy. V is TRBV5-1 and J is TRBJ2-2; TRBD2 agrees at 9 bases. This clonotype was sampled from a female donor with multiple sclerosis, enrolled in a pregnancy study. CDR3 coding DNA: TGCGCCAGCAGCTTGGTTAGGCTAGCGGGAAAATCCGGGGAGCTGTTTTTT. Amino acid sequence: CASSLVRLAGKSGELFF.